This note documents a single TCR beta chain sequence. Antigen unknown. The record originates from a study of cytomegalovirus exposure and HLA in healthy donors. In the PCR, 60 Vbeta and 13 Jbeta primers were used. Profiling relied on immunoSEQ multiplex PCR, and the TCRdb table lists in-frame clones only, not all of them. The sample records approximately 110,000 clones, 76% being singletons. General observations from the study: The authors later found most CMV-associated TCR beta chains appeared HLA-restricted.

CDR1 and CDR2 from the germline V gene are MGHDK and SYGVNS. This CDR3 spans 15 amino acids. Trimming shortened V by 4 bases and J by 4 bases, and 15 bases separated the two germline ends. The material sequenced was PBMCs. The chain links TRBV25-1 to TRBJ2-3; possibly TRBD1 for D (6 bases). This TCR came from a woman between 45 and 60 years old in good health and CMV-seropositive. The CDR3 DNA reads TGTGCCAGCAGTGGGGGGACATCTCCCGCAGATACGCAGTATTTT. Protein: CASSGGTSPADTQYF.